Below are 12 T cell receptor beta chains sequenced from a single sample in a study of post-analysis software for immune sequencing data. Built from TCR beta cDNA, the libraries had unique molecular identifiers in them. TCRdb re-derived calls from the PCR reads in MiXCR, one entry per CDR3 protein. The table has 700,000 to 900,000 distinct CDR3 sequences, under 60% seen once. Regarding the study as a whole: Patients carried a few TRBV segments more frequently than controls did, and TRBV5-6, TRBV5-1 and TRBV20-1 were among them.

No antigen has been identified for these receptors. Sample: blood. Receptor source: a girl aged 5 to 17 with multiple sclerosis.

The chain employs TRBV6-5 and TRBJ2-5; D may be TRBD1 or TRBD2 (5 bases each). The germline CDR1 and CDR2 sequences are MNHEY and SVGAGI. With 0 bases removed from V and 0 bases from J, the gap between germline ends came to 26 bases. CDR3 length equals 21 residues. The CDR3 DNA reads TGTGCCAGCAGTTACTCGAGGGCCGTTAGGATGACAGCCGGAAACCAAGAGACCCAGTACTTC. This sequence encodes CASSYSRAVRMTAGNQETQYF.

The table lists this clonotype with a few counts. The CDR3 protein is CASSLSLGGYGYTF. The CDR3 nucleotides are TGTGCCAGCAGCTTAAGTCTGGGGGGGTATGGCTACACCTTC. This chain joins TRBV7-2 and TRBJ1-2; possible D gene TRBD1, 5 bases. The CDR3 covers 14 residues. Per the germline V gene, CDR1 is SGHTA and CDR2 is FQGNSA. The V end lost 2 bases, the J end lost 5 bases, and 12 bases lay between the germline ends.

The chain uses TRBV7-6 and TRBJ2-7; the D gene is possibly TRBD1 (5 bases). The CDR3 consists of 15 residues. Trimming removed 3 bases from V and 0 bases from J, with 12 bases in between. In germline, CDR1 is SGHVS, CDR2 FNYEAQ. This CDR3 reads CASSLGYDSSYEQYF. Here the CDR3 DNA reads TGTGCCAGCAGCTTGGGTTACGACAGCTCCTACGAGCAGTACTTC.

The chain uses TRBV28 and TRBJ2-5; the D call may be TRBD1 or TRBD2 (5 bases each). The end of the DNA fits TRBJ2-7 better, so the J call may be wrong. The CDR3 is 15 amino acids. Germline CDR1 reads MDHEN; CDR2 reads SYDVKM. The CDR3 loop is CASSLSYGGKYEQYF. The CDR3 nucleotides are TGTGCCAGCAGTTTATCATATGGGGGAAAGTACGAGCAGTACTTC.

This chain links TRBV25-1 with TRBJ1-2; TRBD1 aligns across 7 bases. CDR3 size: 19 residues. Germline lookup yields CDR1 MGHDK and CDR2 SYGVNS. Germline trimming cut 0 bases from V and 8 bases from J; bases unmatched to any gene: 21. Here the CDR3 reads CASSEYFGTDRDKGIGYTF. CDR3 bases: TGTGCCAGCAGTGAATATTTTGGGACCGACAGGGACAAGGGTATCGGCTACACCTTC.

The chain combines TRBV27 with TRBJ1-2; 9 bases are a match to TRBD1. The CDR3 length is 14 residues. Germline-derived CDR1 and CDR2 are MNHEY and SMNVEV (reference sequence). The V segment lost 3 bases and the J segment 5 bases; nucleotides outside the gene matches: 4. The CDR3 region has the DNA TGTGCCAGCAGTTTCACAGGGGGCGATTATGGCTACACCTTC. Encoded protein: CASSFTGGDYGYTF.

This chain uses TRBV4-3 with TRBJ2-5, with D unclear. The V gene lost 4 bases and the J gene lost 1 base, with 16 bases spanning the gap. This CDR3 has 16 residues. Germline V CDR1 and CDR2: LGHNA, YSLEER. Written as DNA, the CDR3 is TGCGCCAGCAGCCTAAGATTAGGGCCCAGCCAAGAGACCCAGTACTTC. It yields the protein CASSLRLGPSQETQYF.

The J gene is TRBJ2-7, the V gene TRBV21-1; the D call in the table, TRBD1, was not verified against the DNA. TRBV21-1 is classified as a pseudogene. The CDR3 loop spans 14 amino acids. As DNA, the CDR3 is TGTGCCAGCAGCAAACAGGGGTTCTCCTACGAGCAGTACTTC. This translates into CASSKQGFSYEQYF.

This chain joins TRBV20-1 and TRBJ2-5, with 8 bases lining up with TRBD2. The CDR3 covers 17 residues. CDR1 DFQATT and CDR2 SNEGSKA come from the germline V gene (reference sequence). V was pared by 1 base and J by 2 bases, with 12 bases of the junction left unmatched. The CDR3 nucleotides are TGCAGTGCTAGAGCGGCGGGGGGCGTACCAACACAAGAGACCCAGTACTTC. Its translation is CSARAAGGVPTQETQYF.

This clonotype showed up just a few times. In DNA form, the CDR3 reads TGCAGCATCAACAGGGGAGGGTGGAATGAGCAGTTCTTC. Translated: CSINRGGWNEQFF. The chain couples TRBV29-1 to TRBJ2-1, with D perhaps given as TRBD1 or TRBD2 (7 bases each). Trimming left V 8 bases short and J 7 bases short, with 18 bases between. In germline, CDR1 is SQVTM, CDR2 ANQGSEA. CDR3 length: 13 residues.

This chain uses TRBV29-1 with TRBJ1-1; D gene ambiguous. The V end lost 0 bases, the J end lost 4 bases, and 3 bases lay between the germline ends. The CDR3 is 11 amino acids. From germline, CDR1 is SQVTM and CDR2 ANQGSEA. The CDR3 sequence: CSVEEVTEAFF. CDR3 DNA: TGCAGCGTTGAAGAGGTCACTGAAGCTTTCTTT.

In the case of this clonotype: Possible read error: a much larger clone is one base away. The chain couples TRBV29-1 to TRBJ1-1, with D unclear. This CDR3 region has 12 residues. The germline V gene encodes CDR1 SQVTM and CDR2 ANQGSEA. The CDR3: CSTKSGYTGAFF. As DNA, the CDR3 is TGCAGCACCAAATCGGGTTACACTGGAGCTTTCTTT.